Shown below are 10 T cell receptor beta chains from a single sample sequenced in a study of T cells in women clearing cervical HPV infection. The table came from immunoSEQ multiplex PCR; TCRdb's copy has only in-frame clones and leaves some out. The table lists around 25,000 clones, with around 10% in the top ten. Input material: blood buffy coat. The receptors shown here come from a woman between 18 and 69 years old with a cervical HPV16 infection that either progressed to CIN3+ or cleared (not recorded which).

As regards this clone: The read comes to an end 3 residues before the CDR3 does, leaving the germline J gene to fill in the end. The chain employs TRBV11-3 and TRBJ2-7, with D possibly matching TRBD2 (6 bases). V lost 3 bases and J 2 bases, leaving 8 bases between the germline ends. Germline V lookup: CDR1 SGHNT, CDR2 YENEEA. The CDR3 has 13 residues. Partial CDR3 DNA: TGTGCCAGCAGCTTTGGGGGGACCTACGAG. Residues: CASSFGGTYE. The CDR3 in full is CASSFGGTYEQYF. The full variable domain, rest sourced from reference TRBV11-3 and TRBJ2-7, is EAGVVQSPRYKIIEKKQPVAFWCNPISGHNTLYWYLQNLGQGPELLIRYENEEAVDDSQLPKDRFSAERLKGVDSTLKIQPAELGDSAVYLCASSFGGTYEQYFGPGTRLTVT.

As regards this clone: The CDR3 end lies 3 residues beyond the end of the read and is filled in from the germline J gene. J is TRBJ2-2 and V is TRBV20-1; TRBD2 agrees at 9 bases. This CDR3 has 14 residues. V was pared by 2 bases and J by 7 bases, with 5 bases of the junction left unmatched. Germline CDR1 is DFQATT and CDR2 is SNEGSKA (reference sequence). CDR3 bases read: TGCAGTGCTAGAAAGGGACTAGCCGACGGGGAG. It encodes CSARKGLADGE. The entire CDR3 reads CSARKGLADGELFF.

Note on this clone: The CDR3 end is not reached by the read, which stops 3 residues before it; the germline J gene fills it in. This chain joins TRBV20-1 and TRBJ1-5, with 8 bases that match TRBD1. The V gene end was trimmed by 5 bases and the J gene end by 6 bases; junction bases not matched to a gene: 9. Per germline, CDR1 DFQATT and CDR2 SNEGSKA (reference sequence). The CDR3 contains 14 residues. Incomplete CDR3 DNA: TGCAGTGCTTCTCTTGGACAGGGTGGTCAGCCC. This encodes CSASLGQGGQP. The complete CDR3 sequence is CSASLGQGGQPQHF.

As to this clone: The read finishes 3 residues shy of the CDR3 end, and the germline J gene is used to complete it. This sequence joins TRBV2 and TRBJ2-7, with TRBD1 identical over 9 bases. The CDR3 consists of 14 residues. With V trimmed by 6 bases and J by 2 bases, 5 bases remained unmatched. Germline assignment: CDR1 SNHLY and CDR2 FYNNEI. The CDR3 sequence: CASRQGQGTYEQYF. The DNA read from the CDR3 is TGTGCCAGCAGGCAGGGACAGGGAACCTACGAG.

Concerning this clone itself: Read sequence stops 3 residues before the CDR3 end, and the germline J gene provides the missing end. The chain has TRBV10-3 and TRBJ2-1; 9 bases are a match to TRBD2. This CDR3 contains 15 residues. Germline values: CDR1 ENHRY, CDR2 SYGVKD. The V and J ends lost 3 bases and 7 bases, in that order; junction bases with no gene match: 7. The CDR3 protein is CAISEEAGGMNEQFF. CDR3 DNA, as far as it was read: TGTGCCATCAGTGAAGAAGCGGGAGGAATGAATGAG.

On this clone itself: The CDR3 end falls 3 residues outside the read, so it is completed with the germline J gene. The chain combines TRBV7-1 with TRBJ1-6; D may be TRBD1 (6 bases). TRBV7-1 is placed among ORFs of uncertain function. The CDR3 sequence is 21 residues long. V lost 3 bases and J lost 0, with 24 bases in between. CDR3 DNA (partial): TGTGCCAGCAGCTCGTCGACAGGCGGAGGGGAGATGAGCTCCTATAATTCACCC. Encoded protein: CASSSSTGGGEMSSYNSP. The complete CDR3 reads CASSSSTGGGEMSSYNSPLHF.

Notes on this clone: The CDR3 end falls 3 residues outside the read, so it is completed with the germline J gene. The chain has TRBV7-9 and TRBJ1-1; weak D call: TRBD1 (5 bases). Trimming removed 5 bases at V and 5 bases at J, with 18 bases between. CDR3 length: 15 amino acids. Germline-derived CDR1 and CDR2 are SEHNR and FQNEAQ (reference sequence). The part of the CDR3 DNA that was read is TGTGCCAGCAGCCGAGCGTTAGGGGCGAGAACTGAA. It translates to CASSRALGARTE. The full CDR3 sequence reads CASSRALGARTEAFF.

On this clone itself: The sequenced fragment ends 3 residues before the CDR3 boundary, so the rest is inferred from the germline J gene. The chain links TRBV20-1 to TRBJ2-3, with D possibly being TRBD2 (6 bases). Trimming stripped 2 bases from V and 6 bases from J, with 18 bases between. This CDR3 has 15 residues. Germline-derived CDR1 and CDR2 are DFQATT and SNEGSKA (reference sequence). The sequenced part of the CDR3 DNA is TGCAGTGCTAGACAGGCCCGGGGGATTGAGGATACG. Its protein is CSARQARGIEDT. The full CDR3 reads CSARQARGIEDTQYF.

As to this clone: Read sequence stops 3 residues before the CDR3 end, and the germline J gene provides the missing end. The J gene is TRBJ2-3, the V gene TRBV7-2; D gene unclear. This CDR3 is 12 amino acids long. The germline CDR1 and CDR2 sequences are SGHTA and FQGNSA. The covered CDR3 bases are TGTGCCAGCAGAGGGCCAGGAGAGACG. Translated: CASRGPGET. The whole CDR3 is CASRGPGETQYF.

To note about this clone: This same CDR3 is encoded by further DNA sequences in the sample. The covered CDR3 bases are TGTGCCAGCAGCTTTGATAGCGGACCCAAAAAG. Translated, it gives CASSFDSGPKK. The whole CDR3 protein reads CASSFDSGPKKLFF. The chain carries TRBV7-2 and TRBJ2-2, with D possibly TRBD2 on 6 matching bases. The sequence runs out 3 residues before the end of the CDR3; the remainder is reconstructed from the germline J gene. Looked up from germline, CDR1 is SGHTA and CDR2 is FQGNSA. The CDR3 is 14 residues long.